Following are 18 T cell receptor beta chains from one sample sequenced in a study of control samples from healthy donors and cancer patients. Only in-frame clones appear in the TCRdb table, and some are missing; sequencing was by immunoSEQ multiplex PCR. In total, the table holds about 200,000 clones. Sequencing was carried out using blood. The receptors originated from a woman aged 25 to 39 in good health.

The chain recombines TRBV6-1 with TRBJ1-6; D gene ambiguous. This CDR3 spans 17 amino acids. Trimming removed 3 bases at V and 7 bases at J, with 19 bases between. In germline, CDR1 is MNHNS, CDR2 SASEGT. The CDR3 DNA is TGTGCCAGCAGTGAGATGGGTTTGGAGGTCCCAAATTCACCCCTCCACTTT. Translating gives CASSEMGLEVPNSPLHF.

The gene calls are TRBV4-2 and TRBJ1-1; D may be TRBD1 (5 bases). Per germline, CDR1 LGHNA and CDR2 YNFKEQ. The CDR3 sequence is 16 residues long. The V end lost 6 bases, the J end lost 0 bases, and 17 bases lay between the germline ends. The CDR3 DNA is TGTGCCAGCAGTCCGACCCCGGGACTACTGAACACTGAAGCTTTCTTT. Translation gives CASSPTPGLLNTEAFF.

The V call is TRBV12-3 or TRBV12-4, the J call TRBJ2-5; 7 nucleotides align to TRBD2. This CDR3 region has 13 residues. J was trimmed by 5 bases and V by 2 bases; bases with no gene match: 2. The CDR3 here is CASSLYGGETQYF. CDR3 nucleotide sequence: TGTGCCAGCAGTTTATACGGGGGGGAGACCCAGTACTTC.

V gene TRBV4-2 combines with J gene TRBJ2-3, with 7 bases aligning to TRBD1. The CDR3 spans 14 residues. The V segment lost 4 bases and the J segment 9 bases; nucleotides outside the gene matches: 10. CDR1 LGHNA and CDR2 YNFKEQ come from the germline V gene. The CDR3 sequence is CASSRGTDAGTQYF. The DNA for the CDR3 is TGTGCCAGCAGCCGAGGGACAGACGCCGGGACGCAGTATTTT.

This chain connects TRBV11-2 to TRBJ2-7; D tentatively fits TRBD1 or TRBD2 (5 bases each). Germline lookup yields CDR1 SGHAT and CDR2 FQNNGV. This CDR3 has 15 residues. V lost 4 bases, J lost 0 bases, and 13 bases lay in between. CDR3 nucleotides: TGTGCCAGCAGCTACACCGACAGCGGCTCCTACGAGCAGTACTTC. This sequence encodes CASSYTDSGSYEQYF.

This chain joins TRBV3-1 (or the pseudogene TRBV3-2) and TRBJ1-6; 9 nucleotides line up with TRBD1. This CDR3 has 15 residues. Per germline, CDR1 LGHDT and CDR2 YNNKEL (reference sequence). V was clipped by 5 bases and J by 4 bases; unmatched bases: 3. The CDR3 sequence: CASSDRGDYNSPLHF. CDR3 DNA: TGTGCCAGCAGCGACAGGGGGGATTATAATTCACCCCTCCACTTT.

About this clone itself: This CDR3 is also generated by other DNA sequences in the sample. CDR3 coding DNA: TGTGCCAGCTCACCAAGACAGGGGACCTACGAGCAGTACTTC. Translating gives CASSPRQGTYEQYF. The rearrangement links TRBV18 to TRBJ2-7; TRBD1 aligns across 8 bases. This CDR3 is 14 amino acids long. In germline, CDR1 is KGHSH, CDR2 LQKENI. J was trimmed by 2 bases and V by 2 bases; bases with no gene match: 2.

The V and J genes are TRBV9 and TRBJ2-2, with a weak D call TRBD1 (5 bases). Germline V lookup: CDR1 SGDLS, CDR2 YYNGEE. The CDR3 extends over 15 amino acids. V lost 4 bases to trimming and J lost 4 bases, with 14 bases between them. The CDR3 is CASSSVGPRTGELFF. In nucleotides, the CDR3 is TGTGCCAGCAGCTCGGTGGGGCCGCGCACCGGGGAGCTGTTTTTT.

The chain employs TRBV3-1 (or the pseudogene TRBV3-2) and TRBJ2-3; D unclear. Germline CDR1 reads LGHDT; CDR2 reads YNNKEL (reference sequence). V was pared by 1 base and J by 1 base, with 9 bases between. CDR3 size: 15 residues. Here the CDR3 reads CASSQGVTGTDTQYF. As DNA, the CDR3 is TGTGCCAGCAGCCAAGGGGTCACCGGCACAGATACGCAGTATTTT.

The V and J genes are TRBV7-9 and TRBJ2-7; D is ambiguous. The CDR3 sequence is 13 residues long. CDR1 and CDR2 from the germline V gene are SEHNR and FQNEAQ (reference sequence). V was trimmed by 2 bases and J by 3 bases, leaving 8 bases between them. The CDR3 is CASSLRTIYEQYF. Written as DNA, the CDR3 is TGTGCCAGCAGCTTAAGAACCATCTACGAGCAGTACTTC.

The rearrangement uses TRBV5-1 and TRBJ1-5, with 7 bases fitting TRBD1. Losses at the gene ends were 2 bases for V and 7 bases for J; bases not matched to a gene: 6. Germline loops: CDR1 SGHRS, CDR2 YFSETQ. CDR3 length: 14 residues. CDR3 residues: CASSFTGEGQPQHF. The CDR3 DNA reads TGCGCCAGCAGCTTTACAGGGGAGGGCCAGCCCCAGCATTTT.

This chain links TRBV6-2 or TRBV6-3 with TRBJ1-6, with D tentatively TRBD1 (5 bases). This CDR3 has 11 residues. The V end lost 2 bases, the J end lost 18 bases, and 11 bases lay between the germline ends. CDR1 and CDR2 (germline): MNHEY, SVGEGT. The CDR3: CASSYGRVPHF. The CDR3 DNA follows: TGTGCCAGCAGTTACGGCAGGGTCCCCCACTTT.

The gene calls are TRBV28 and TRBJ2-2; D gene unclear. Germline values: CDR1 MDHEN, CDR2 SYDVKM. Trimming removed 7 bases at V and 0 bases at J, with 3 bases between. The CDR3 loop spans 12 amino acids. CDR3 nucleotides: TGTGCCAGCAAATCGAACACCGGGGAGCTGTTTTTT. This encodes CASKSNTGELFF.

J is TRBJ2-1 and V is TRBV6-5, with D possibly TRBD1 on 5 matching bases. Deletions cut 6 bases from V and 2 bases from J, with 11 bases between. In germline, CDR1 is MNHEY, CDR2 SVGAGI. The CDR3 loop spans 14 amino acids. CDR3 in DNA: TGTGCCAGCAGCCCAGGGATCACCTACAATGAGCAGTTCTTC. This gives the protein CASSPGITYNEQFF.

DNA for the CDR3: TGTGCCAGCAGCCAAGCCGGGACTAGCAATCAGCCCCAGCATTTT. Amino acid sequence: CASSQAGTSNQPQHF. The chain combines TRBV3-1 (or the pseudogene TRBV3-2) with TRBJ1-5; D is perhaps TRBD1 (5 bases). Germline V gene sequence: CDR1 LGHDT, CDR2 YNNKEL (reference sequence). V shed 1 base and J shed 0 bases, with 7 bases lying between them. The CDR3 extends over 15 amino acids.

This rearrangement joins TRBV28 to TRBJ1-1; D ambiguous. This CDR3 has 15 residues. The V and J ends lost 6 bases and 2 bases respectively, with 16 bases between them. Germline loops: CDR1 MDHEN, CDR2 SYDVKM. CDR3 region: CASRFPGGTNTEAFF. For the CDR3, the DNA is TGTGCCAGCAGATTCCCGGGAGGCACCAACACTGAAGCTTTCTTT. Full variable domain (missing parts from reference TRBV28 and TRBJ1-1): DVKVTQSSRYLVKRTGEKVFLECVQDMDHENMFWYRQDPGLGLRLIYFSYDVKMKEKGDIPEGYSVSREKKERFSLILESASTNQTSMYLCASRFPGGTNTEAFFGQGTRLTVV.

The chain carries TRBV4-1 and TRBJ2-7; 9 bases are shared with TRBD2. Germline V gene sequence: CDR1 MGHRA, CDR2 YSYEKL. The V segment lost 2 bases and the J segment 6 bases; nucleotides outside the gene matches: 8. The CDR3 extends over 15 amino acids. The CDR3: CASSQLAGTLTEQYF. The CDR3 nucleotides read TGCGCCAGCAGCCAACTAGCGGGGACCCTTACCGAGCAGTACTTC.

CDR3 sequence reads: CASSLQETQYF. CDR3 nucleotides: TGTGCCAGCAGCTTACAAGAGACCCAGTACTTC. The V and J genes are TRBV7-9 and TRBJ2-5; D is unclear. Trimming took 2 bases from V and 2 from J, leaving 0 bases between them. This CDR3 spans 11 amino acids. Germline V lookup: CDR1 SEHNR, CDR2 FQNEAQ (reference sequence).